Below are 25 T cell receptor beta chains sequenced from a single sample in a study of blood T cell repertoires in COVID-19. Sequenced by immunoSEQ multiplex PCR; TCRdb stores in-frame clones only, minus some. The data contain approximately 300,000 clones, around four fifths of them singletons. The sequenced sample was peripheral blood. Receptors were obtained from a woman aged 50 to 60 with acute or convalescent COVID-19.

This clone was observed once. This rearrangement joins TRBV7-9 to TRBJ2-2; 9 bases map to TRBD2. From germline, CDR1 is SEHNR and CDR2 FQNEAQ (reference sequence). CDR3 size: 18 residues. The V and J ends lost 0 bases and 6 bases, in that order; junction bases with no gene match: 11. The CDR3 loop reads CASSLAKLAGTEAGELFF. The CDR3 DNA sequence: TGTGCCAGCAGCTTAGCCAAGCTAGCGGGAACGGAAGCCGGGGAGCTGTTTTTT.

The chain uses TRBV19 and TRBJ1-1; 12 bases fit TRBD1. The CDR3 runs to 17 residues. Germline V gives CDR1 LNHDA, CDR2 SQIVND (reference sequence). The J segment lost 8 bases and the V segment lost 4 bases, leaving 14 bases of the junction unmatched. The CDR3 region is CASSTYRDRGRKGEAFF. CDR3 in DNA: TGTGCCAGTAGTACATACCGGGACAGGGGGCGGAAGGGAGAAGCTTTCTTT.

V and J are TRBV6-1 and TRBJ2-2, with 8 bases fitting TRBD1. Trimming took 0 bases from V and 0 from J; bases not matched to a gene: 12. The CDR3 length is 20 residues. Germline CDR1 and CDR2: MNHNS and SASEGT. The CDR3 nucleotides read TGTGCCAGCAGTGAAGCTTGGGGACAGGCCCCCGGAGCGAACACCGGGGAGCTGTTTTTT. This sequence encodes CASSEAWGQAPGANTGELFF.

The genes are TRBV5-4 and TRBJ1-1; a weak D match, TRBD1 (5 bases). This CDR3 is 15 amino acids long. With 0 bases removed from V and 3 bases from J, the gap between germline ends came to 12 bases. CDR1 is SGHNT and CDR2 is YYREEE in the germline V gene (reference sequence). CDR3 sequence: CASSLGQGLHTEAFF. The CDR3 DNA sequence: TGTGCCAGCAGCTTGGGGCAGGGATTGCACACTGAAGCTTTCTTT.

The gene calls are TRBV28 and TRBJ2-5; TRBD2 agrees at 10 bases. This CDR3 is 14 amino acids long. Germline lookup yields CDR1 MDHEN and CDR2 SYDVKM. J was trimmed by 4 bases and V by 7 bases; bases with no gene match: 6. The CDR3 nucleotides read TGTGCCAGCACTAGAATAGCGGGAGGAGAGACCCAGTACTTC. Translating it yields CASTRIAGGETQYF.

The chain carries TRBV4-3 and TRBJ2-7, with D unclear. V was pared by 0 bases and J by 3 bases, with 6 bases between. This CDR3 region has 13 residues. In germline, CDR1 is LGHNA, CDR2 YSLEER. DNA of the CDR3: TGCGCCAGCAGCCAAGAACCGGGCTACGAGCAGTACTTC. Translation gives CASSQEPGYEQYF.

V is TRBV6-5 and J is TRBJ2-1, with D perhaps matching TRBD1 (5 bases). Trimming stripped 4 bases from V and 2 bases from J, with 12 bases between. CDR3 length equals 15 residues. Germline V gene lookup returns CDR1 MNHEY and CDR2 SVGAGI. This CDR3 is CASSLGPLAYNEQFF. The CDR3 DNA is TGTGCCAGCAGTTTGGGGCCCTTAGCCTACAATGAGCAGTTCTTC.

In its sample, this clone was seen a few times. The V and J genes are TRBV4-1 and TRBJ1-2; maybe TRBD1 (5 bases). V lost 1 base, J lost 4 bases, and 10 bases lay in between. The germline V gene encodes CDR1 MGHRA and CDR2 YSYEKL. The CDR3 is 14 residues long. The CDR3 nucleotides read TGCGCCAGCAGCCAAGCAGTAGGGGCCTATGGCTACACCTTC. Protein: CASSQAVGAYGYTF.

The J gene is TRBJ2-2, the V gene TRBV5-8; 10 nucleotides agree with TRBD2. Germline assignment: CDR1 SGHTS and CDR2 YDEGEE. The CDR3 extends over 17 amino acids. V lost 0 bases, J lost 3 bases, and 5 bases stayed unmatched. The CDR3 DNA is TGTGCCAGCAGCTTGGCTAGCGGGAGATTGGACACCGGGGAGCTGTTTTTT. This gives the protein CASSLASGRLDTGELFF.

V is TRBV4-3 and J is TRBJ1-4; D is undetermined. Trimming took 1 base from V and 3 from J, leaving 9 bases between them. This CDR3 spans 15 amino acids. Germline V lookup: CDR1 LGHNA, CDR2 YSLEER. The CDR3 coding sequence is TGCGCCAGCAGCCAAGGGTGGAGGGCTAATGAAAAACTGTTTTTT. Its protein product is CASSQGWRANEKLFF.

The chain recombines TRBV6-5 with TRBJ1-1; D ambiguous. The CDR3 has 14 residues. Per the germline V gene, CDR1 is MNHEY and CDR2 is SVGAGI. Trimming took off 6 bases at V and 5 bases at J, with 16 bases between the two ends. The CDR3 bases are TGTGCCAGCAGCCCGCTAGGAGAGGTTACTGAAGCTTTCTTT. This codes for CASSPLGEVTEAFF.

The genes are TRBV6-6 and TRBJ1-3, with 9 bases matching TRBD1. The CDR3 totals 16 residues. CDR1 is MNHNY and CDR2 is SVGAGI in the germline V gene (reference sequence). The V segment lost 4 bases and the J segment 1 base; nucleotides outside the gene matches: 5. The CDR3 DNA is TGTGCCAGCAGTTCTCCGGGACAGGGTTCTGGAAACACCATATATTTT. Translated, it gives CASSSPGQGSGNTIYF.

The chain links TRBV7-2 to TRBJ2-3, with D perhaps TRBD2 (5 bases). Germline V CDR1 and CDR2: SGHTA, FQGNSA. CDR3 length: 15 residues. V lost 3 bases, J lost 3 bases, and 13 bases lay in between. CDR3 sequence: CASSFSPGSTDTQYF. The CDR3 coding sequence is TGTGCCAGCAGCTTTAGCCCGGGGAGTACAGATACGCAGTATTTT.

The genes are TRBV30 and TRBJ1-2; a possible D gene is TRBD1 (6 bases). Germline V gives CDR1 GTSNPN, CDR2 SVGIG (reference sequence). Trimming left V 4 bases short and J 8 bases short, with 11 bases between. The CDR3 runs 11 residues. CDR3 protein: CAWMGASGYTF. CDR3 in DNA: TGTGCCTGGATGGGGGCAAGCGGCTACACCTTC.

This clone is a singleton in its sample. This chain connects TRBV24-1 to TRBJ2-3; 11 bases match TRBD1. The CDR3 extends over 17 amino acids. With V trimmed by 9 bases and J by 4 bases, 14 bases remained unmatched. The V gene's germline CDR1 is KGHDR and CDR2 SFDVKD. In DNA form, the CDR3 reads TGTGCCACCGGGGGGGACCGGGACAGGGGGACTTCAGATACGCAGTATTTT. Its protein product is CATGGDRDRGTSDTQYF.

Note on this clone: The junction shows a germline mismatch at one end, possibly a read error. This rearrangement joins TRBV3-1 (or the pseudogene TRBV3-2) to TRBJ2-7; a weak D match, TRBD1 (6 bases). The CDR3 has 15 amino acids. CDR1 LGHDT and CDR2 YNNKEL come from the germline V gene (reference sequence). CDR3 sequence: CASSQRVSAGAIWNF. The CDR3 DNA reads as TGTGCCAGCAGCCAAAGGGTATCGGCAGGGGCGATATGGAACTTC.

This clone appeared a single time. The chain carries TRBV6-5 and TRBJ2-6; no definite D call. Trimming left V 6 bases short and J 2 bases short, with 5 bases between. CDR3 length: 13 residues. Per the germline V gene, CDR1 is MNHEY and CDR2 is SVGAGI. DNA of the CDR3: TGTGCCAGCAGATCCACTGGGGCCAACGTCCTGACTTTC. It yields the protein CASRSTGANVLTF.

This clone has a single count. V gene TRBV5-1 combines with J gene TRBJ2-7; 14 nucleotides line up with TRBD2. The CDR3 sequence is 16 residues long. With 3 bases clipped from V and 4 bases from J, the junction kept 6 bases outside the gene matches. In germline, CDR1 is SGHRS, CDR2 YFSETQ. CDR3 nucleotides: TGCGCCAGCAGCTCGGGACTAGCGGGAGATTTGTACGAGCAGTACTTC. This codes for CASSSGLAGDLYEQYF.

The chain is built from TRBV24-1 and TRBJ2-5; TRBD1 matches 7 bases. V was clipped by 4 bases and J by 4 bases; unmatched bases: 5. CDR1 is KGHDR and CDR2 is SFDVKD in the germline V gene. The CDR3 sequence is 14 residues long. The CDR3: CATSERGRGETQYF. The CDR3 bases are TGTGCCACCAGTGAAAGGGGGCGAGGAGAGACCCAGTACTTC.

The gene calls are TRBV10-2 and TRBJ1-4, with D possibly matching TRBD1 (5 bases). Trimming pared 4 bases from V and 7 bases from J, leaving 10 bases between. The CDR3 contains 13 residues. Germline loops: CDR1 WSHSY, CDR2 SAAADI. The CDR3 nucleotides are TGCGCCAGCAGTGTGCAGGGCGGTGAAAAACTGTTTTTT. Protein: CASSVQGGEKLFF.

Remarks on this clone: Other DNA sequences in the sample encode the same CDR3. The chain has TRBV5-1 and TRBJ1-3; the D gene is possibly TRBD1 (6 bases). Germline V gene lookup returns CDR1 SGHRS and CDR2 YFSETQ. The V gene lost 1 base and the J gene lost 4 bases, with 9 bases spanning the gap. The CDR3 runs to 14 residues. In nucleotides, the CDR3 is TGCGCCAGCAGCTTGAGCGGACAGGGAAACACCATATATTTT. Protein: CASSLSGQGNTIYF.

The gene calls are TRBV24-1 and TRBJ1-5; maybe TRBD1 (5 bases). This CDR3 has 13 amino acids. CDR1 is KGHDR, CDR2 SFDVKD, per germline. Trimming shortened V by 3 bases and J by 6 bases, and 8 bases separated the two germline ends. CDR3 protein: CATSDPQGQPQHF. CDR3 bases: TGTGCCACCAGTGATCCTCAGGGTCAGCCCCAGCATTTT.

The rearrangement links TRBV7-2 to TRBJ2-7; 10 positions agree with TRBD1. The CDR3 contains 14 residues. V was clipped by 5 bases and J by 5 bases; unmatched bases: 6. Germline CDR1 SGHTA, CDR2 FQGNSA. The CDR3 DNA is TGTGCCAGCAGCCCTGACAGGGGGCGCGACGAGCAGTACGTC. It translates to CASSPDRGRDEQYV.

This chain links TRBV5-5 with TRBJ2-4; no clear D gene. CDR3 size: 13 residues. Germline lookup yields CDR1 SGHKS and CDR2 YYEKEE (reference sequence). The germline V and J ends were trimmed by 7 bases and 8 bases, with 16 bases remaining between them. CDR3 in amino acids: CASAERMIDIQYF. The CDR3, as DNA: TGTGCCAGCGCTGAGAGGATGATCGACATTCAGTACTTC.

The J gene is TRBJ1-3, the V gene TRBV18; D is ambiguous. With 3 bases removed from V and 4 bases from J, the gap between germline ends came to 4 bases. CDR3 length equals 12 residues. Germline V lookup: CDR1 KGHSH, CDR2 LQKENI. The CDR3 is CASSPRGNTIYF. CDR3 sequence (DNA): TGTGCCAGCTCACCGAGAGGAAACACCATATATTTT.